At least ten counts were recorded for the clone carrying this TCR beta chain. The record originates from a study of early T cells in non-severe SARS-CoV-2 infection. TCRdb re-called the 5' RACE reads with MiXCR, one entry per CDR3 protein. In the table there are tens of thousands of distinct CDR3 sequences, roughly 6.3% of which are singletons. V lost 4 bases and J 5 bases, leaving 6 bases between the germline ends. Germline V CDR1 and CDR2: SEHNR, FQNEAQ (reference sequence). The CDR3 is 12 amino acids. This TCR came from an adult who was a healthcare worker with PCR-confirmed SARS-CoV-2 infection or an uninfected control (not recorded which). The specimen was whole blood. The chain recombines TRBV7-9 with TRBJ1-5; no clear D. CDR3 protein: CASSYPDQPQHF. CDR3 in DNA: TGTGCCAGCAGCTACCCAGATCAGCCCCAGCATTTT.